This T cell receptor (beta chain) was captured by sequencing in a study of blood T cell repertoires in COVID-19. Study as a whole: Samples came from the United States, Italy and Spain, spanning acute and convalescent COVID-19. The analysed material was cDNA or gDNA that came from T cells, B-cell-depleted T cells, or PBMCs.

Sequencing was performed with immunoSEQ multiplex PCR; in TCRdb, only in-frame clones are kept and a portion is missing. This sample carries some 96,000 clones, roughly 90% of them seen once, and the ten largest clones take about 1.7%. This receptor was obtained from a man of 80 years or more with acute or convalescent COVID-19. The sequenced sample consisted of peripheral blood.

CDR3 loop: CASQTRGHEQYF. In nucleotides, the CDR3 is TGTGCCAGCCAAACCAGGGGGCACGAGCAGTACTTC. V is TRBV3-1 (or the pseudogene TRBV3-2) and J is TRBJ2-7; TRBD1 aligns across 8 bases. Germline lookup yields CDR1 LGHDT and CDR2 YNNKEL (reference sequence). The J segment lost 5 bases and the V segment lost 8 bases, leaving 5 bases of the junction unmatched. CDR3 length equals 12 residues.